This TCR beta chain was obtained from a study of PD-1 blockade in classical Hodgkin lymphoma. Produced via immunoSEQ multiplex PCR; TCRdb's table is partial and in-frame only. The repertoire holds over 45,000 clones, just under 75% seen once, with roughly 16% in the top ten. This CDR3 has 15 residues. In germline, CDR1 is SGHTA, CDR2 FQGTGA. The V gene lost 1 base and the J gene lost 0 bases, with 10 bases spanning the gap. Patients all relapsed after autologous stem cell transplantation, and there was variation in brentuximab vedotin exposure. Study-level results: Those patients who began receiving nivolumab less than 1 year after ASCT had lower diversity, and they were excluded. The origin of the repertoire differences remains undefined, with disease activity or prior therapy as possible causes. Significantly greater TCR diversity emerged by C4D1 in CD4+ cells but not CD8+ cells. The baseline diversity of complete responders showed similarity to that of newly diagnosed patients.

In regard to this clone: Its antigen remains unidentified.

This chain connects TRBV7-3 to TRBJ2-7; D is unresolved. The TCR comes from a human donor with classical Hodgkin lymphoma. The sequenced sample was peripheral blood mononuclear cells (PBMCs), obtained before the second cycle of nivolumab. CDR3: CASSLRPVASYEQYF. The CDR3 region has the DNA TGTGCCAGCAGCTTAAGGCCAGTCGCCTCCTACGAGCAGTACTTC.